What follows is one T cell receptor beta chain and its context. CDR3 length: 13 residues. V lost 5 bases and J lost 5, with 12 bases in between. CDR1 and CDR2 from the germline V gene are SGHAT and FQDESV (reference sequence). Each CDR3 protein is one row after TCRdb ran MiXCR on the RT-PCR reads. The sample records hundreds of thousands of distinct CDR3 sequences, 14% being singletons. The sample was memory CD4+ T cells from blood. The J gene is TRBJ1-1, the V gene TRBV11-1, with D tentatively TRBD1 (5 bases). The origin of this receptor is a female donor in good health, serving as a healthy control. This CDR3 reads CASSPVGGTEAFF. CDR3 DNA sequence: TGTGCCAGCAGCCCCGTGGGGGGGACTGAAGCTTTCTTT.